The clone carrying this T cell receptor (beta chain) was picked up one time. The antigen remains unidentified. These data belong to a study of cytomegalovirus exposure and HLA in healthy donors. Study results and limitations: Associated with cytomegalovirus, according to the listing, were around 160 TCR beta chains. The study had only CMV serostatus as immune exposure information.

Healthy bone marrow donors formed the donor group. The CDR3 is 14 residues long. After removal of 5 bases from V and 3 bases from J, the junction contained 6 bases not matched to a gene. In germline, CDR1 is SGHTA, CDR2 FQGNSA. PCR was performed using 60 Vbeta and 13 Jbeta primers. Profiled with immunoSEQ multiplex PCR; TCRdb holds only in-frame clones, not every one. This table holds 150,000 to 200,000 clones, roughly three quarters found once. The clonotype was recovered from a woman aged 45-60 years in good health and CMV-seronegative. Sequencing input: PBMCs. The chain joins TRBV7-2 to TRBJ2-7; 8 nucleotides agree with TRBD2. The CDR3 coding sequence is TGTGCCAGCAGCCCTAGCGGGCTGGGCTACGAGCAGTACTTC. It specifies CASSPSGLGYEQYF.